The 8 T cell receptor beta chains given below trace back to one sample, sequenced in a study of cytomegalovirus exposure and HLA in healthy donors. PCR involved 60 Vbeta and 13 Jbeta primers. Sequencing was performed with immunoSEQ multiplex PCR; in TCRdb, only in-frame clones are kept and a portion is missing. This sample carries approximately 120,000 clones, 75% to 85% of them seen once, and the ten largest clones take approximately 3.9%. The sample comprised PBMCs. The receptors were sampled from a man aged 35 to 55 in good health and CMV-seronegative.

Note on this clone: A junction boundary mismatches the germline segment, possibly from a read error. This chain connects TRBV27 to TRBJ2-6, with TRBD1 as a possible D gene (6 bases). The CDR3 is 15 amino acids. Per germline, CDR1 MNHEY and CDR2 SMNVEV (reference sequence). The CDR3 region has the DNA TGTGCCAGCAGTATCTTACAGGGAGCGGCCAACGGCCTGACTTTC. It is translated as CASSILQGAANGLTF. Filled out from reference TRBV27 and TRBJ2-6, the complete variable domain reads EAQVTQNPRYLITVTGKKLTVTCSQNMNHEYMSWYRQDPGLGLRQIYYSMNVEVTDKGDVPEGYKVSRKEKRNFPLILESPSPNQTSLYFCASSILQGAANGLTFGAGSRLTVL.

The chain has TRBV7-2 and TRBJ2-5; 7 bases match TRBD1. The germline CDR1 and CDR2 sequences are SGHTA and FQGNSA. This CDR3 is built from 15 residues. Unmatched junction bases numbered 4, after V lost 2 bases and J lost 1 base. DNA for the CDR3: TGTGCCAGCAGCTTAATGGGACAGATCCAAGAGACCCAGTACTTC. Translating gives CASSLMGQIQETQYF.

The chain uses TRBV30 and TRBJ2-5; D is undetermined. The tail of the sequence fits TRBJ2-7 better, so the J call may be wrong. The V gene's germline CDR1 is GTSNPN and CDR2 SVGIG (reference sequence). The CDR3 length is 12 residues. DNA for the CDR3: TGTGCCTGGAGATCGTTGAGCTACGAGCAGTACTTC. Its protein product is CAWRSLSYEQYF.

The J gene is TRBJ1-3, the V gene TRBV6-6; no firm D call. This CDR3 spans 12 amino acids. Per the germline V gene, CDR1 is MNHNY and CDR2 is SVGAGI (reference sequence). V lost 0 bases, J lost 7 bases, and 4 bases lay in between. The CDR3 DNA sequence: TGTGCCAGCAGTTACTCTTCGAACACCATATATTTT. Residues: CASSYSSNTIYF.

The genes are TRBV28 and TRBJ2-2, with a tentative D call TRBD2 (6 bases). Germline V gene lookup returns CDR1 MDHEN and CDR2 SYDVKM. This CDR3 has 13 residues. With 6 bases removed from V and 5 bases from J, the gap between germline ends came to 10 bases. CDR3 in DNA: TGTGCCAGCAGGCAGGGAGGTACCGGGGAGCTGTTTTTT. Residues: CASRQGGTGELFF.

The rearrangement links TRBV7-9 to TRBJ1-6; D possibly corresponds to TRBD1 (5 bases). The CDR3 is 16 residues long. V was cut by 7 bases and J by 2 bases, with 15 bases left in between. Germline loops: CDR1 SEHNR, CDR2 FQNEAQ (reference sequence). Here the CDR3 DNA reads TGTGCCAGCATTAGGGGTGAAAACGCCTATAATTCACCCCTCCACTTT. This sequence encodes CASIRGENAYNSPLHF.

The chain recombines TRBV7-9 with TRBJ2-7, with 7 bases identical to TRBD2. This CDR3 spans 15 amino acids. The V gene's germline CDR1 is SEHNR and CDR2 FQNEAQ (reference sequence). J lost 6 bases, V lost 1 base, and 9 bases had no gene match. The DNA of the CDR3 is TGTGCCAGCAGCTTAGAACGGGGGGTCCCCCTCGAGCAGTACTTC. Translated, it gives CASSLERGVPLEQYF. The full variable domain, rest sourced from reference TRBV7-9 and TRBJ2-7, is DTGVSQNPRHKITKRGQNVTFRCDPISEHNRLYWYRQTLGQGPEFLTYFQNEAQLEKSRLLSDRFSAERPKGSFSTLEIQRTEQGDSAMYLCASSLERGVPLEQYFGPGTRLTVT.

The genes are TRBV5-1 and TRBJ2-2, with a tentative D call TRBD2 (5 bases). This CDR3 spans 17 amino acids. Per the germline V gene, CDR1 is SGHRS and CDR2 is YFSETQ. Deletions cut 4 bases from V and 2 bases from J, with 18 bases between. CDR3 residues: CASSSPQRLSNTGELFF. As DNA, the CDR3 is TGCGCCAGCAGCAGCCCCCAGCGGCTAAGTAACACCGGGGAGCTGTTTTTT.